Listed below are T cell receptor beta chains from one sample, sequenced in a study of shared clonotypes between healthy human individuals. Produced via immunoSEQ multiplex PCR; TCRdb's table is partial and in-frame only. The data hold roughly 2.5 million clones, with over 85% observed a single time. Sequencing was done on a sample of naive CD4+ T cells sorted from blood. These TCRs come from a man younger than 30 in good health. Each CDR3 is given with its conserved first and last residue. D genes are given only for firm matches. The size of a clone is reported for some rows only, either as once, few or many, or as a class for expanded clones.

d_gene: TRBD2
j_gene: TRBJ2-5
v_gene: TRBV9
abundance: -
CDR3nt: TGTGCCAGCAGCGTAGATGGTAGCGGGAGATGGTTGGAGACCCAGTACTTC
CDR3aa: CASSVDGSGRWLETQYF

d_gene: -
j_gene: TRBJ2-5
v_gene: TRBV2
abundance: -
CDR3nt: TGTGCCAGCAGTGAAGCCCCAACGGGACGAAAGTACTTC
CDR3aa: CASSEAPTGRKYF

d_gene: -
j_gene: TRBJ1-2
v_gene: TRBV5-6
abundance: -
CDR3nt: TGTGCCAGCAGCCTTCCGGGGGGAGGCTATGGCTACACCTTC
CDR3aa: CASSLPGGGYGYTF

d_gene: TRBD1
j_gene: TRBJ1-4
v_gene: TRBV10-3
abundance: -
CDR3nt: TGTGCCATCAGTGAAAGGGACAGGGGTGAAAAACTGTTTTTT
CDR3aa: CAISERDRGEKLFF

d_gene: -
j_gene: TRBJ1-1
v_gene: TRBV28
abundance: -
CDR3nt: TGTGCCAGCAGTTCTTTAGCAGGGGACGCTGACCCTGAAGCTTTCTTT
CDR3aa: CASSSLAGDADPEAFF

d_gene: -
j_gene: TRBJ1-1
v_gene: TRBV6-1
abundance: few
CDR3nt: TGTGCCAGCAGTGTTGCGGTTTTAGTTTTGAACACTGAAGCTTTCTTT
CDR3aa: CASSVAVLVLNTEAFF

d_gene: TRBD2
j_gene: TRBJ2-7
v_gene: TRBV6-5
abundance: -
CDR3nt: TGTGCCAGCAGTTACCGGCCGACTAGCGGTTTCTACGAGCAGTACTTC
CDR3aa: CASSYRPTSGFYEQYF

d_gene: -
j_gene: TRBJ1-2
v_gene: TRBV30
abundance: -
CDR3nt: TGTGCCTGGATAGAGGTTCCGCGGTTTAATGGCTACACCTTC
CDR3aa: CAWIEVPRFNGYTF

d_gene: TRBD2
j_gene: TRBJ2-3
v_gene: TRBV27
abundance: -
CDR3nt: TGTGCCAGCAGTTTATTGGGACTAGCCGCAGATACGCAGTATTTT
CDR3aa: CASSLLGLAADTQYF

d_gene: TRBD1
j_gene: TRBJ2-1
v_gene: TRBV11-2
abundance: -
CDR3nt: TGTGCCAGCAGCCCCCGGGACAGGACTTACAATGAGCAGTTCTTC
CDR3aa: CASSPRDRTYNEQFF

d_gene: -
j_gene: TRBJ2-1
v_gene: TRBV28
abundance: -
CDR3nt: TGTGCCAGCAGTTCTTCCGGGACCCTCAGTGAGCAGTTCTTC
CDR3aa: CASSSSGTLSEQFF

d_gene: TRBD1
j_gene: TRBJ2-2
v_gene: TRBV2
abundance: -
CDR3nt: TGTGCCAGTAGGGCGCAGGGGGCGTCCACCGGGGAGCTGTTTTTT
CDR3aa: CASRAQGASTGELFF

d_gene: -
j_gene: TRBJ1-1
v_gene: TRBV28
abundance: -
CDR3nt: TGTGCCAGCACTGGGGGGGGAACCATCGCTGAAGCTTTCTTT
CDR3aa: CASTGGGTIAEAFF

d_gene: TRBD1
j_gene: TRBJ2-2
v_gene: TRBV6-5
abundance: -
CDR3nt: TGTGCCAGCAGCGCTCGGACAGGCGGGGAGCTGTTTTTT
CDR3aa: CASSARTGGELFF

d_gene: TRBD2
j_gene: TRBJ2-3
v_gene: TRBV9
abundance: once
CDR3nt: TGTGCCAGCAGCGTACTGGGGGGGTCCACAGATACGCAGTATTTT
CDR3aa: CASSVLGGSTDTQYF

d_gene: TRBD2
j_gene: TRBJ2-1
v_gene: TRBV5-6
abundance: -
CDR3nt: TGTGCCAGCAGAATAGCGGGAGTTTACAATGAGCAGTTCTTC
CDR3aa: CASRIAGVYNEQFF

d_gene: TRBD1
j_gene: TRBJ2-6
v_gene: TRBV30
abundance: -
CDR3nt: TGTGCCAGGGGGCGAGGGGCCAACGTCCTGACTTTC
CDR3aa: CARGRGANVLTF

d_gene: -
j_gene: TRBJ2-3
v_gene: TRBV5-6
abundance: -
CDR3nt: TGTGCCAGCAGCTTGGTTGGAAGAGGGACAGATACGCAGTATTTT
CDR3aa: CASSLVGRGTDTQYF

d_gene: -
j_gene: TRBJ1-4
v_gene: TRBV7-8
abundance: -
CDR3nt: TGTGCCAGCAGCTTAGCGGGGGGCTCGGGTGAAAAACTGTTTTTT
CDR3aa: CASSLAGGSGEKLFF

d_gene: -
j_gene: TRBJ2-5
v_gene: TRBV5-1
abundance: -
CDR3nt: TGCGCCAGCAGCTTGTTGGCAGAAGAGACCCAGTACTTC
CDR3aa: CASSLLAEETQYF

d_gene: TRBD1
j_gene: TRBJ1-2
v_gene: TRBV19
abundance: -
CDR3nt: TGTGCCAGTAGGGAGAATCCGGGACAGGGAGCTGGCTACACCTTC
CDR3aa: CASRENPGQGAGYTF

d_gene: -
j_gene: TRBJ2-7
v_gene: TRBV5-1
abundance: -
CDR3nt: TGCGCCAGCAGCTTGGGTAGCTCCTACGAGCAGTACTTC
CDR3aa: CASSLGSSYEQYF

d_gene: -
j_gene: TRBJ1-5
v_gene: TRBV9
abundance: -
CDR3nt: TGTGCCAGCAGCCCCTCCGGGACAAAAGATCAGCCCCAGCATTTT
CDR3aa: CASSPSGTKDQPQHF

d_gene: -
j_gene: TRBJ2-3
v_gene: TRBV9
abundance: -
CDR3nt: TGTGCCAGCAGCGTAGAAGTGTTCGCAGATACGCAGTATTTT
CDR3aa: CASSVEVFADTQYF

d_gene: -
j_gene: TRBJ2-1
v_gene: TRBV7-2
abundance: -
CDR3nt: TGTGCCAGCAGCTTTTTCAATGAGCAGTTCTTC
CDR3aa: CASSFFNEQFF

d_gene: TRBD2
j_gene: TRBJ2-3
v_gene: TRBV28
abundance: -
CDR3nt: TGTGCCAGCAGTTTATCGGCTAGCGGGGGATTAGATACGCAGTATTTT
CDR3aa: CASSLSASGGLDTQYF

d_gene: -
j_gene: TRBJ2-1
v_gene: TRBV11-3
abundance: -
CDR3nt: TGTGCCAGCAGCTTTGGACCCTACAATGAGCAGTTCTTC
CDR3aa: CASSFGPYNEQFF

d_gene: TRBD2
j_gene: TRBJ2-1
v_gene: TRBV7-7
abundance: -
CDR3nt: TGTGCTAGCAGCGGGGGGCCACGAGACAATGAGCAGTTCTTC
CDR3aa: CASSGGPRDNEQFF

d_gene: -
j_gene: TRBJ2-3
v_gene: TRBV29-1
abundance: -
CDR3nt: TGCAGCGTTGAAAGGCGGGAAGGGACAGATACGCAGTATTTT
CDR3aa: CSVERREGTDTQYF

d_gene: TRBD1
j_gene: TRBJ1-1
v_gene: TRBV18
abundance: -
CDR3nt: TGTGCCAGCTCACGACAGGGGCGGGACACTGAAGCTTTCTTT
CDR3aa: CASSRQGRDTEAFF

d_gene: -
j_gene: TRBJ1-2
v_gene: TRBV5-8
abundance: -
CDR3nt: TGTGCCAGCAGCTTGTTACCCGGGGGCTACACCTTC
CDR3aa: CASSLLPGGYTF

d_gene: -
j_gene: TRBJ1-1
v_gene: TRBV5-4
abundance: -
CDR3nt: TGTGCCAGCAGCCCCTTGGGGGGGGGCGGAGGGAACACTGAAGCTTTCTTT
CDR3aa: CASSPLGGGGGNTEAFF

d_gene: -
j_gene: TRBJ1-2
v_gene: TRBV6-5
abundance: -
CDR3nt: TGTGCCAGCACTCCCTATGTTGGGGGGTTAGGTGGCTACACCTTC
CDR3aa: CASTPYVGGLGGYTF

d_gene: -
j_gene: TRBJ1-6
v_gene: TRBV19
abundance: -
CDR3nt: TGTGCCAGTAGTATAAAGACAGAAAATTCACCCCTCCACTTT
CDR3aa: CASSIKTENSPLHF

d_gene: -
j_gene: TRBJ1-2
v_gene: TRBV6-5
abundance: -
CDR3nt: TGTGCCAGCAGCCCTGTACAGGGTCAAGGCTACACCTTC
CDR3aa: CASSPVQGQGYTF

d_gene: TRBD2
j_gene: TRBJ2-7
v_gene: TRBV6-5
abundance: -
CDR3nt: TGTGCCAGCAGTTACTCGATTCGGGGGGGGTCCTACGAGCAGTACTTC
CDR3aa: CASSYSIRGGSYEQYF

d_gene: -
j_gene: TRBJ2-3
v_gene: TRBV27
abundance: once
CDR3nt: TGTGCCAGCAGCCGAATTTTGGGGGCAGATACGCAGTATTTT
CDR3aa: CASSRILGADTQYF

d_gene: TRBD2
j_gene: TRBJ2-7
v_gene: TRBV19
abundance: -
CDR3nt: TGTGCCAGTAGAGAAGCCGGGACTAGCTCCTACGAGCAGTACTTC
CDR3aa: CASREAGTSSYEQYF

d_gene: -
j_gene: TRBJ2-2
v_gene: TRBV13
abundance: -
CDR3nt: TGTGCCAGCAGCTCCCCTAACAGGGTACAGACCGGGGAGCTGTTTTTT
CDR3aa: CASSSPNRVQTGELFF

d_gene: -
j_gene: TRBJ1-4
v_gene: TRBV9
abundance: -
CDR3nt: TGTGCCAGCAGCGTACGAGGGGCAACTAATGAAAAACTGTTTTTT
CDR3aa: CASSVRGATNEKLFF